The sequence of this TCR beta chain was determined in a study of cytomegalovirus exposure and HLA in healthy donors. Study-level findings and limits: In the analysis, some V segments, TRBV6-2 and TRBV6-3 included, were excluded as indistinguishable.

The PCR employed 60 Vbeta primers together with 13 Jbeta primers. Sequenced by immunoSEQ multiplex PCR; TCRdb stores in-frame clones only, minus some. The sample has about 200,000 clones, around 83% seen once. Turning to this clone: Its antigen remains unidentified.

The CDR3 is 14 residues long. V was pared by 4 bases and J by 7 bases, with 16 bases between. The germline CDR1 and CDR2 sequences are MNHNY and SVGAGI (reference sequence). The gene calls are TRBV6-6 and TRBJ1-1; D is possibly TRBD1 (6 bases). The specimen was PBMCs. This TCR derives from a girl aged 10 to 17 in good health and CMV-seronegative. CDR3 sequence: CASSWIQGQGEAFF. The CDR3 DNA is TGTGCCAGCAGTTGGATCCAGGGGCAGGGTGAAGCTTTCTTT.